This TCR beta chain was retrieved from a study of T-cell memory formation after mild COVID-19. This clonotype was recorded a few times. The CDR3 runs to 15 residues. V shed 5 bases, J shed 2 bases, and the junction held 8 bases outside the gene matches. Germline V lookup: CDR1 DFQATT, CDR2 SNEGSKA (reference sequence). TCRdb reanalysed the 5' RACE reads using MiXCR and keeps one entry per CDR3 protein. This table holds a few hundred thousand distinct CDR3 sequences, 14% found once. Sequenced: PBMCs or a T cell subset sorted from them (not recorded which). The chain has TRBV20-1 and TRBJ2-5; TRBD2 matches at 10 bases. The sequence came from a man in his late teens or twenties who had mild COVID-19 (a few samples of this study predate the infection). Cell type and time point are not known. The CDR3 spells CSAYSSGGNQETQYF. DNA of the CDR3: TGCAGTGCTTATTCTAGCGGGGGCAATCAAGAGACCCAGTACTTC.